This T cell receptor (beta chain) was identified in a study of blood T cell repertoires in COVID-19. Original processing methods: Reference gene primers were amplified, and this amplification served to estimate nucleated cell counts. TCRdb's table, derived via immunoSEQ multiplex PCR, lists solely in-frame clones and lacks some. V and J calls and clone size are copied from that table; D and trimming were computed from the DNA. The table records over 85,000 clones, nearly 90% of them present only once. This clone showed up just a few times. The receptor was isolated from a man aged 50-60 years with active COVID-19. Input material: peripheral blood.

This CDR3 is CASTRGANYGYTF. The DNA for the CDR3 is TGTGCCAGCACCCGCGGGGCGAACTATGGCTACACCTTC. The chain links TRBV6-5 to TRBJ1-2, with a weak D call TRBD1 (5 bases). Germline CDR1 is MNHEY and CDR2 is SVGAGI. The CDR3 loop spans 13 amino acids. V dropped 7 bases and J dropped 2 bases, with 11 bases sitting between them.